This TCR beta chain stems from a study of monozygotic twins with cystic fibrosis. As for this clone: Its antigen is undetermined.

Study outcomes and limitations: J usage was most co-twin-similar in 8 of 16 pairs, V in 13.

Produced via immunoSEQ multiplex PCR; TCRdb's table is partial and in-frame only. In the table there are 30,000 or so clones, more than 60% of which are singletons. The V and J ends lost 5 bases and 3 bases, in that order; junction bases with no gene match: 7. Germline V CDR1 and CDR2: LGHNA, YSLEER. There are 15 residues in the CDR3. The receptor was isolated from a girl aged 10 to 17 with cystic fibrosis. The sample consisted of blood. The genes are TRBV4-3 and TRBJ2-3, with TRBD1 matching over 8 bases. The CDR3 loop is CASSERTGLTDTQYF. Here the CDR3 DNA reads TGCGCCAGCAGCGAACGGACAGGGCTGACAGATACGCAGTATTTT.